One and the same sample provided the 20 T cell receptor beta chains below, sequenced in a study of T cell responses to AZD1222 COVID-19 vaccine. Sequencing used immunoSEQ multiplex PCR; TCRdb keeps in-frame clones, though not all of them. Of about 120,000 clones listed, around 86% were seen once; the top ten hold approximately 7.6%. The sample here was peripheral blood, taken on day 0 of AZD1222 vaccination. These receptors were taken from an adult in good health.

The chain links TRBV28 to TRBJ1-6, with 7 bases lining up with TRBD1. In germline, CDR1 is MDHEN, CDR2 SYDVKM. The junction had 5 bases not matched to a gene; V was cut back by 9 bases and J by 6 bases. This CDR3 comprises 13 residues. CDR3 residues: CASNRGGNSPLHF. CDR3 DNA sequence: TGTGCCAGTAACAGGGGAGGTAATTCACCCCTCCACTTT.

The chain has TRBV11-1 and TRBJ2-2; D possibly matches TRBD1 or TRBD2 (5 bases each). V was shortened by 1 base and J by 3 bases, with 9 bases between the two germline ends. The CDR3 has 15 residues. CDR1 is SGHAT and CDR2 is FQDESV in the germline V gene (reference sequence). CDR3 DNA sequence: TGTGCCAGCAGCTTAGTAGGGGACCACACCGGGGAGCTGTTTTTT. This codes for CASSLVGDHTGELFF.

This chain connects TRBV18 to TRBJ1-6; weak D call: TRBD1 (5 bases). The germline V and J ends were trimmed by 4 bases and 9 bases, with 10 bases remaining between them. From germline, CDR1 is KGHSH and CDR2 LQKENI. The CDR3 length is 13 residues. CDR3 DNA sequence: TGTGCCAGCTCACTCCCAGGGAGTTCACCCCTCCACTTT. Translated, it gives CASSLPGSSPLHF. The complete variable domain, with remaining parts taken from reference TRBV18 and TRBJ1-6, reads NAGVMQNPRHLVRRRGQEARLRCSPMKGHSHVYWYRQLPEEGLKFMVYLQKENIIDESGMPKERFSAEFPKEGPSILRIQQVVRGDSAAYFCASSLPGSSPLHFGNGTRLTVT.

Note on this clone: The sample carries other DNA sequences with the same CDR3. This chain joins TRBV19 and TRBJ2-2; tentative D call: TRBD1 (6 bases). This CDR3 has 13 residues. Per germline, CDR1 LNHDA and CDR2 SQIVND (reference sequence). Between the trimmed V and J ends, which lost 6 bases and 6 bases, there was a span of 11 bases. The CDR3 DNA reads TGTGCCAGTAGAACACAGGGTCCCGGGGAGCTGTTTTTT. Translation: CASRTQGPGELFF.

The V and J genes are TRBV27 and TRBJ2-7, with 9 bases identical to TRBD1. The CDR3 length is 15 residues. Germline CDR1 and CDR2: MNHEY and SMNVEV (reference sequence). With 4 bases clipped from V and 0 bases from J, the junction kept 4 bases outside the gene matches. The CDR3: CASSSWDRASYEQYF. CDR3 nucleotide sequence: TGTGCCAGCAGTTCCTGGGACAGGGCCTCCTACGAGCAGTACTTC.

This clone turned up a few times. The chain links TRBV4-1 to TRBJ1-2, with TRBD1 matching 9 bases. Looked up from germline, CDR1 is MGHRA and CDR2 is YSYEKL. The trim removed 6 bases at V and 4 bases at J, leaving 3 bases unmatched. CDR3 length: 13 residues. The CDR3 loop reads CASRPTGGYGYTF. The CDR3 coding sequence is TGCGCCAGCAGGCCGACAGGGGGCTATGGCTACACCTTC.

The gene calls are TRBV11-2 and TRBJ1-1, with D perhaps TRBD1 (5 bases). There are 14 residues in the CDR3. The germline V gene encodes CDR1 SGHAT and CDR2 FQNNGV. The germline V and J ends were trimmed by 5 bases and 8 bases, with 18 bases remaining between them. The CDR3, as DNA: TGTGCCAGCAGCCCCCTCCTTGAGGGGTCAGAAGCTTTCTTT. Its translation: CASSPLLEGSEAFF.

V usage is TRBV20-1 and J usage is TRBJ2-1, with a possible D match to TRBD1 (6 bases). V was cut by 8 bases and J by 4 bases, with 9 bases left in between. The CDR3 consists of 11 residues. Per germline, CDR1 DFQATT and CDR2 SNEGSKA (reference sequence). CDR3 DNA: TGCAGTAGGGGGTCTTACAATGAGCAGTTCTTC. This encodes CSRGSYNEQFF.

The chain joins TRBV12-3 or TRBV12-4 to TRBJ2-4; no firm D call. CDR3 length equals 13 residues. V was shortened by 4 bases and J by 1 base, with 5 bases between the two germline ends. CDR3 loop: CASSSGAKNIQYF. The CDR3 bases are TGTGCCAGCAGTTCCGGGGCCAAAAACATTCAGTACTTC.

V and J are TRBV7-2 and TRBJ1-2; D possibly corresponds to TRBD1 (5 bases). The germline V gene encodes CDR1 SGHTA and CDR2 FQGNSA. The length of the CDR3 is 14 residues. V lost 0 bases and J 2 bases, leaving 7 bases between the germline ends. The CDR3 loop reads CASSLAGGNYGYTF. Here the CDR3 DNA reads TGTGCCAGCAGCTTAGCCGGGGGGAACTATGGCTACACCTTC.

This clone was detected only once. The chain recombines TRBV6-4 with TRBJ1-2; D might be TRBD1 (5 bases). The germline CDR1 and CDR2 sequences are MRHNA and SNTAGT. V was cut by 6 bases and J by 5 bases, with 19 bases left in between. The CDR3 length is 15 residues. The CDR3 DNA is TGTGCCAGCAGCCCCTGGGAGGGACGGGAATATGGCTACACCTTC. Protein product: CASSPWEGREYGYTF.

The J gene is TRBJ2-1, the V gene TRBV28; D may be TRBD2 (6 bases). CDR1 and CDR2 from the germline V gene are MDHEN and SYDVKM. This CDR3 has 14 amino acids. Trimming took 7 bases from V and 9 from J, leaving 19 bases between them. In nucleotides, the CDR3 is TGTGCCAGCACCACCCCGGAGGGGATACGTGAGCAGTTCTTC. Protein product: CASTTPEGIREQFF.

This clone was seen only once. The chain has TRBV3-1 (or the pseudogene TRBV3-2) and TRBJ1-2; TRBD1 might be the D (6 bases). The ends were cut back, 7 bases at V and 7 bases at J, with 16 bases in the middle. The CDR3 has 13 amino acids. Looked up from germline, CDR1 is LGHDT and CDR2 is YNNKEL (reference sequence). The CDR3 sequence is CASTLAGARGYTF. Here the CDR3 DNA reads TGTGCCAGCACCCTAGCGGGGGCGCGTGGCTACACCTTC.

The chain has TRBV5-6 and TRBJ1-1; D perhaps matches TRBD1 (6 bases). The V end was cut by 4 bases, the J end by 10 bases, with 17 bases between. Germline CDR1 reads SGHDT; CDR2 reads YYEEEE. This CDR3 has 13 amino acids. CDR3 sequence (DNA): TGTGCCAGCAGCGTCCGGGGCCGAGGGGGAGCTTTCTTT. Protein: CASSVRGRGGAFF.

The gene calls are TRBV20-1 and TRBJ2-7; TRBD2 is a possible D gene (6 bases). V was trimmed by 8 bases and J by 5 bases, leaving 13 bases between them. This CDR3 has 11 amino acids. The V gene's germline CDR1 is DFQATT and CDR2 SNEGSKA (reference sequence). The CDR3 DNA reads TGCAGTAGACTAGTTTTCGACGAGCAGTACTTC. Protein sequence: CSRLVFDEQYF.

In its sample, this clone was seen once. In DNA form, the CDR3 reads TGTGCCAGCAGTTTAGCCGGGGCCTCTGGAAACACCATATATTTT. It yields the protein CASSLAGASGNTIYF. The chain joins TRBV28 to TRBJ1-3; a possible D gene is TRBD1 (5 bases). V was pared by 2 bases and J by 0 bases, with 8 bases between. This CDR3 comprises 15 residues. Germline values: CDR1 MDHEN, CDR2 SYDVKM. The whole variable domain, remainder taken from reference TRBV28 and TRBJ1-3, is DVKVTQSSRYLVKRTGEKVFLECVQDMDHENMFWYRQDPGLGLRLIYFSYDVKMKEKGDIPEGYSVSREKKERFSLILESASTNQTSMYLCASSLAGASGNTIYFGEGSWLTVV.

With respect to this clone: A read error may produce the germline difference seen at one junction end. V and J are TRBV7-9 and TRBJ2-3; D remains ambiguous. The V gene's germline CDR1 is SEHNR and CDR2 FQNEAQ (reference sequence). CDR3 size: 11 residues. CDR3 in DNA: TGTGCCAGCAGCTTAAATGCCCCAGAGGATTTT. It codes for CASSLNAPEDF.

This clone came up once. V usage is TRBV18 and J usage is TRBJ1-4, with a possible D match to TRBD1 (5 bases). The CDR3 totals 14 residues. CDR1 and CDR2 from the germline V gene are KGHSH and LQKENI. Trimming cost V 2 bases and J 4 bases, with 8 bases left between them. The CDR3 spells CASSPVGGNEKLFF. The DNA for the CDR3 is TGTGCCAGCTCACCAGTTGGGGGTAATGAAAAACTGTTTTTT.

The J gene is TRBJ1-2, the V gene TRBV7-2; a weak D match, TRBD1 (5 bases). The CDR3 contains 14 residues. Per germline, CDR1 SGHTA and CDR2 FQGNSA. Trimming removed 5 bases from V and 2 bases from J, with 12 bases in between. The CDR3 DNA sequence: TGTGCCAGCAGCAAAGGGGAGGGAAACTATGGCTACACCTTC. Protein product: CASSKGEGNYGYTF.

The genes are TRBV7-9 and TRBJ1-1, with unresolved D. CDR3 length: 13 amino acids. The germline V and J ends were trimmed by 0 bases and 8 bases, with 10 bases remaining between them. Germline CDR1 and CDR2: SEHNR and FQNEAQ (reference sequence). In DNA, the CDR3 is TGTGCCAGCAGCTTAGCGTTTCGACCCGAAGCTTTCTTT. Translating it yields CASSLAFRPEAFF.